Sequencing of this TCR beta chain was carried out in a study of tissue T cells after allogeneic stem cell transplantation. Broader study findings: Some tissue clones might be persisting host cells; their alloreactivity or antigen specificity was not determined. Within patients, tissue anatomy strongly shaped TCR repertoire composition. Motif-based clustering found tissue-specific repertoire signatures shared across patients, though few clones were shared.

V lost 0 bases to trimming and J lost 2 bases, with 7 bases between them. Looked up from germline, CDR1 is KGHPV and CDR2 is FQNQEV (reference sequence). This CDR3 is built from 14 residues. Sequencing used immunoSEQ multiplex PCR; TCRdb keeps in-frame clones, though not all of them. The sample contains fewer than 3,000 clones, about 40% of which appear only once. The time point is: mouse harvest day 14 after allogeneic transplant. Tail vein injection delivered 10^7 T-cell-depleted bone marrow cells and 10^6 splenic CD5+ T cells. Mice had MHC-mismatched B6 into BALB/c GVHD, sampled day 7 or 14. Turning to this clone: Its target is not known. The gene names given are mouse names. The read terminates 1 residue before the CDR3 end, so the remaining end is supplied by the germline J gene.

The sample comprised gut tissue. This clonotype originated in a female BALB/c mouse given C57BL/6 T cells with graft-versus-host disease after an allogeneic hematopoietic cell transplant. The V gene is TRBV26, the J gene TRBJ1-1; D gene ambiguous. The part of the CDR3 DNA that was read is TGTGCCAGCAGTCTGTCCGGCAGCAACACAGAAGTCTTC. It is translated as CASSLSGSNTEVF. The entire CDR3 reads CASSLSGSNTEVFF.